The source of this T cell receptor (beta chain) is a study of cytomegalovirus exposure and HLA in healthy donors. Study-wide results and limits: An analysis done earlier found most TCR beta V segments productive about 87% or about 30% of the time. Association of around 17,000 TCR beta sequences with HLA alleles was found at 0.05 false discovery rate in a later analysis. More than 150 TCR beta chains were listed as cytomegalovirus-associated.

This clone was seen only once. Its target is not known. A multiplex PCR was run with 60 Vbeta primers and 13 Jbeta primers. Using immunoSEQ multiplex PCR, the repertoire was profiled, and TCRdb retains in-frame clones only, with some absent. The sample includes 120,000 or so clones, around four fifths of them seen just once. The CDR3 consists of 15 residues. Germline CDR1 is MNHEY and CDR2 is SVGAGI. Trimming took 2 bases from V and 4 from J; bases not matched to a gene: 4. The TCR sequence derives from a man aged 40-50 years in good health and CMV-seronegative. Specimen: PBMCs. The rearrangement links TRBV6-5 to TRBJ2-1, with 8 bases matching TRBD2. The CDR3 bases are TGTGCCAGCAGTTACACTAGCGGAGAGTACAATGAGCAGTTCTTC. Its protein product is CASSYTSGEYNEQFF.